This T cell receptor (beta chain) was identified during a study of blood T cell repertoires in COVID-19. This clone turned up a few times. This specimen includes other DNA sequences encoding the same CDR3. A Seattle source enrolled patients during active infection and followed them longitudinally. The method was immunoSEQ multiplex PCR; TCRdb's version includes in-frame clones alone and lacks a portion of them. This table holds 250,000 to 400,000 clones, 88% found once. CDR1 is SGDLS and CDR2 is YYNGEE in the germline V gene. The ends were cut back, 2 bases at V and 1 base at J, with 6 bases in the middle. The CDR3 loop spans 13 amino acids.

The chain joins TRBV9 to TRBJ1-1, with D perhaps matching TRBD1 (5 bases). Sequencing was carried out using peripheral blood. The clonotype was recovered from a woman in her twenties or thirties with COVID-19, enrolled during active disease. CDR3 amino acids: CASSVQGNTEAFF. In nucleotides, the CDR3 is TGTGCCAGCAGCGTCCAGGGGAACACTGAAGCTTTCTTT.